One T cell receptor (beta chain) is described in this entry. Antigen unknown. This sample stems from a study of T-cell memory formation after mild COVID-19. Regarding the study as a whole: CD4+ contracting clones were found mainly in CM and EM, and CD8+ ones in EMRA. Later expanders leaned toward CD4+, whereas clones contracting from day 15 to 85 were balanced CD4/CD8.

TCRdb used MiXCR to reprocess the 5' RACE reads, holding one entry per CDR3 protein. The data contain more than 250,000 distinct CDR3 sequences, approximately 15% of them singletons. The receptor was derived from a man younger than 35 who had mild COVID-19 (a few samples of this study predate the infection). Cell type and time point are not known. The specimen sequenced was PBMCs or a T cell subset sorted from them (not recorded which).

CDR3 amino acids: CASSQERQQYF. Written as DNA, the CDR3 is TGTGCCAGCAGCCAAGAACGCCAGCAGTACTTC. The chain couples TRBV4-2 to TRBJ2-7; D remains unclear. Trimming took 0 bases from V and 8 from J, leaving 5 bases between them. The germline gives CDR1 LGHNA, CDR2 YNFKEQ. The CDR3 has 11 residues.